At least ten counts were recorded for the clone carrying this T cell receptor (beta chain). Molecules of cDNA were individually given unique molecular identifiers that were attached to them. TCRdb reprocessed the 5' RACE reads with MiXCR, giving one entry per CDR3 protein. The sample records just under 65,000 distinct CDR3 sequences, around 10% being singletons. The CDR3 contains 14 residues. The germline gives CDR1 GTSNPN, CDR2 SVGIG (reference sequence). Trimming at V came to 2 bases and at J to 3 bases, leaving 5 bases not matched to a gene. The sample originates from a study of early T cells in non-severe SARS-CoV-2 infection. Across the whole study: Sequencing input comprised bulk RNA from unsorted whole blood; chain pairing was not available.

The chain carries TRBV30 and TRBJ2-3; 7 positions match TRBD2. The TCR sequence derives from an adult who was a healthcare worker with PCR-confirmed SARS-CoV-2 infection or an uninfected control (not recorded which). The material sequenced was whole blood, taken at baseline. This chain's CDR3 is CAWSYPGGTDTQYF. The CDR3 DNA reads as TGTGCCTGGAGTTACCCGGGGGGAACAGATACGCAGTATTTT.